These 23 T cell receptor beta chains originate from one sample sequenced in a study of blood T cell repertoires in COVID-19. Only in-frame clones appear in the TCRdb table, and some are missing; sequencing was by immunoSEQ multiplex PCR. The sample shows around 400,000 clones, 80% to 90% of them seen only once. Sequencing was done on a sample of peripheral blood. The source of these receptors is a woman in her twenties or thirties with COVID-19, enrolled during active disease.

This clone was detected only once. The rearrangement joins TRBV10-3 to TRBJ2-7, with 11 bases identical to TRBD2. The trim removed 2 bases at V and 6 bases at J, leaving 3 bases unmatched. The CDR3 has 14 amino acids. CDR1 is ENHRY, CDR2 SYGVKD, per germline. The CDR3 region has the DNA TGTGCCATCAGTGAGCTAGCGGGAGGCCTCGAGCAGTACTTC. This translates into CAISELAGGLEQYF.

The rearrangement joins TRBV29-1 to TRBJ2-7; 7 bases are a match to TRBD2. Germline assignment: CDR1 SQVTM and CDR2 ANQGSEA. V shed 6 bases, J shed 7 bases, and the junction held 12 bases outside the gene matches. The CDR3 is 13 amino acids. This chain's CDR3 is CSVSAGAAGEQYF. CDR3 coding DNA: TGCAGCGTATCCGCGGGAGCAGCGGGAGAGCAGTACTTC.

This clone was seen a single time. This chain joins TRBV18 and TRBJ2-1; the D gene is possibly TRBD1 (6 bases). CDR1 and CDR2 from the germline V gene are KGHSH and LQKENI. The V gene lost 3 bases and the J gene lost 1 base, with 13 bases spanning the gap. This CDR3 contains 16 residues. For the CDR3, the DNA is TGTGCCAGCTCACCCCTAACGACAGGTTCCTACAATGAGCAGTTCTTC. It codes for CASSPLTTGSYNEQFF.

Only one count was recorded for this clone. The chain carries TRBV30 and TRBJ2-7, with 7 bases lining up with TRBD2. This CDR3 spans 14 amino acids. Trimming at V came to 0 bases and at J to 7 bases, leaving 9 bases not matched to a gene. Germline CDR1 is GTSNPN and CDR2 is SVGIG (reference sequence). This chain's CDR3 is CAWSVGGRWGEQYF. Written as DNA, the CDR3 is TGTGCCTGGAGTGTTGGCGGGAGATGGGGTGAGCAGTACTTC.

The rearrangement links TRBV5-4 to TRBJ2-2; D is perhaps TRBD1 (6 bases). CDR1 and CDR2 from the germline V gene are SGHNT and YYREEE (reference sequence). V was pared by 4 bases and J by 0 bases, with 13 bases between. The length of the CDR3 is 16 residues. The CDR3: CASSPMRTANTGELFF. The CDR3 DNA sequence: TGTGCCAGCAGCCCTATGAGGACAGCGAACACCGGGGAGCTGTTTTTT.

This clone occurred a few times. J is TRBJ1-4 and V is TRBV24-1; TRBD1 matches 7 bases. J was trimmed by 3 bases and V by 3 bases; bases with no gene match: 6. CDR3 length: 16 amino acids. CDR1 is KGHDR, CDR2 SFDVKD, per germline. CDR3 in DNA: TGTGCCACCAGTGATCCCCGACAGGGAGCTAATGAAAAACTGTTTTTT. It translates to CATSDPRQGANEKLFF.

This chain links TRBV6-2 or TRBV6-3 with TRBJ1-1, with TRBD1 matching over 7 bases. Germline CDR1 and CDR2: MNHEY and SVGEGT. This CDR3 spans 16 amino acids. V lost 4 bases, J lost 0 bases, and 8 bases stayed unmatched. The CDR3 DNA sequence: TGTGCCAGCAGTTTAAGGACAGGCGGAATGAACACTGAAGCTTTCTTT. Its protein is CASSLRTGGMNTEAFF.

The chain links TRBV30 to TRBJ1-1; possible D gene TRBD1, 5 bases. Germline CDR1 is GTSNPN and CDR2 is SVGIG (reference sequence). This CDR3 spans 10 amino acids. Trimming removed 5 bases from V and 11 bases from J, with 12 bases in between. CDR3 DNA: TGTGCCTGGGAAGGTTCAGGGGCTTTCTTT. This translates into CAWEGSGAFF. Using reference TRBV30 and TRBJ1-1 for the parts outside the CDR3, the full variable domain is SQTIHQWPATLVQPVGSPLSLECTVEGTSNPNLYWYRQAAGRGLQLLFYSVGIGQISSEVPQNLSASRPQDRQFILSSKKLLLSDSGFYLCAWEGSGAFFGQGTRLTVV.

V usage is TRBV30 and J usage is TRBJ2-3, with unresolved D. Germline assignment: CDR1 GTSNPN and CDR2 SVGIG (reference sequence). The length of the CDR3 is 13 residues. V was pared by 0 bases and J by 3 bases, with 7 bases between. The CDR3 sequence: CAWSVAFTDTQYF. The DNA for the CDR3 is TGTGCCTGGAGTGTGGCTTTTACAGATACGCAGTATTTT.

There are a few counts of this clone. This chain connects TRBV11-2 to TRBJ2-7, with TRBD1 matching over 7 bases. Germline lookup yields CDR1 SGHAT and CDR2 FQNNGV. The junction had 4 bases not matched to a gene; V was cut back by 3 bases and J by 2 bases. The CDR3 spans 14 residues. As DNA, the CDR3 is TGTGCCAGCAGCTTCGGACAGGTAGCCTACGAGCAGTACTTC. This codes for CASSFGQVAYEQYF.

This CDR3 reads CASSSRRTAAAGNTIYF. The CDR3 DNA reads TGTGCCAGCAGCTCAAGGAGGACGGCCGCCGCTGGAAACACCATATATTTT. V is TRBV5-4 and J is TRBJ1-3; the D is unclear. V was trimmed by 3 bases and J by 2 bases, leaving 18 bases between them. The CDR3 spans 17 residues. CDR1 and CDR2 (germline): SGHNT, YYREEE (reference sequence).

In this sample, this clone turned up once. The chain couples TRBV28 to TRBJ1-6, with TRBD1 identical over 10 bases. CDR1 and CDR2 (germline): MDHEN, SYDVKM. The CDR3 spans 14 residues. J was trimmed by 10 bases and V by 5 bases; bases with no gene match: 5. The DNA of the CDR3 is TGTGCCAGCAGTGGGACAGGGGCCGGCTCACCCCTCCACTTT. Its protein product is CASSGTGAGSPLHF.

This clone was observed a few times. The chain links TRBV6-5 to TRBJ1-1, with D maybe TRBD1 (6 bases). The V end was cut by 9 bases, the J end by 3 bases, with 20 bases between. CDR3 length: 15 residues. In germline, CDR1 is MNHEY, CDR2 SVGAGI. The DNA of the CDR3 is TGTGCCAGTCAGGGTTGGGGGCTTGAAGACACTGAAGCTTTCTTT. Residues: CASQGWGLEDTEAFF.

This rearrangement joins TRBV18 to TRBJ2-5; D is possibly TRBD2 (5 bases). Per germline, CDR1 KGHSH and CDR2 LQKENI. The CDR3 loop spans 15 amino acids. Trimming took off 3 bases at V and 5 bases at J, with 16 bases between the two ends. CDR3 sequence reads: CASSPLQTNSETQYF. The CDR3 region has the DNA TGTGCCAGCTCACCGCTCCAGACTAATAGTGAGACCCAGTACTTC.

This clone was observed a few times. The CDR3 DNA is TGTGCCAGCAGTTACGGCGGCTCGGGAGATACGCAGTATTTT. The encoded protein is CASSYGGSGDTQYF. The genes are TRBV6-5 and TRBJ2-3; D remains unclear. The germline CDR1 and CDR2 sequences are MNHEY and SVGAGI. CDR3 size: 14 residues. The V gene lost 2 bases and the J gene lost 5 bases, with 11 bases spanning the gap.

This clone turned up a few times. The chain has TRBV18 and TRBJ2-7; D perhaps matches TRBD1 (5 bases). Trimming left V 1 base short and J 2 bases short, with 9 bases between. Germline assignment: CDR1 KGHSH and CDR2 LQKENI. The length of the CDR3 is 14 residues. DNA of the CDR3: TGTGCCAGCTCACCACGGCCCAGGGCCTACGAGCAGTACTTC. Its protein is CASSPRPRAYEQYF.

The chain links TRBV6-2 or TRBV6-3 to TRBJ1-5, with 7 bases lining up with TRBD1. Trimming took 4 bases from V and 9 from J; bases not matched to a gene: 9. The CDR3 is 14 residues long. The germline V gene encodes CDR1 MNHEY and CDR2 SVGEGT. As DNA, the CDR3 is TGTGCCAGCAGTTGGGACAGTTCTTCTCGGCCCCAGCATTTT. It codes for CASSWDSSSRPQHF.

The chain combines TRBV7-9 with TRBJ2-5; 8 nucleotides match TRBD2. Germline CDR1 reads SEHNR; CDR2 reads FQNEAQ (reference sequence). V trimming: 6 bases; J trimming: 1 base; junction bases outside the gene matches: 4. The CDR3 is made up of 14 amino acids. The CDR3 loop is CASSWGLVQETQYF. The CDR3 DNA reads as TGTGCCAGCAGTTGGGGACTAGTCCAAGAGACCCAGTACTTC.

V is TRBV6-5 and J is TRBJ2-1; possible D gene TRBD1, 5 bases. Trimming pared 5 bases from V and 0 bases from J, leaving 11 bases between. The CDR3 totals 15 residues. Germline CDR1 and CDR2: MNHEY and SVGAGI. The CDR3 DNA sequence: TGTGCCAGCAGTCGGCAGGGTACCTCCTACAATGAGCAGTTCTTC. Protein product: CASSRQGTSYNEQFF.

This clone showed up just once. The V and J genes are TRBV7-2 and TRBJ2-2, with TRBD2 matching over 15 bases. V shed 3 bases, J shed 5 bases, and the junction held 10 bases outside the gene matches. The germline V gene encodes CDR1 SGHTA and CDR2 FQGNSA. CDR3 length: 19 amino acids. The CDR3 loop is CASSFRAGLAGGRTGELFF. The CDR3 region has the DNA TGTGCCAGCAGCTTCCGAGCGGGACTAGCGGGAGGTCGGACCGGGGAGCTGTTTTTT.

V usage is TRBV25-1 and J usage is TRBJ2-7, with 7 bases lining up with TRBD2. CDR1 is MGHDK and CDR2 is SYGVNS in the germline V gene. The V gene end was trimmed by 5 bases and the J gene end by 7 bases; junction bases not matched to a gene: 5. This CDR3 has 12 residues. The CDR3 DNA reads TGTGCCAGCAGTCCGGGACTATGGGAGCAGTACTTC. Its translation: CASSPGLWEQYF.

V and J are TRBV29-1 and TRBJ2-7, with D possibly matching TRBD1 (6 bases). Trimming shortened V by 4 bases and J by 6 bases, and 7 bases separated the two germline ends. This CDR3 comprises 10 residues. Germline CDR1 and CDR2: SQVTM and ANQGSEA. This chain's CDR3 is CSVGGGEQYF. For the CDR3, the DNA is TGCAGCGTTGGAGGGGGCGAGCAGTACTTC.

The J gene is TRBJ2-1, the V gene TRBV6-5; perhaps TRBD2 as D (6 bases). This CDR3 has 13 residues. Germline-derived CDR1 and CDR2 are MNHEY and SVGAGI. V lost 6 bases, J lost 4 bases, and 10 bases lay in between. In nucleotides, the CDR3 is TGTGCCAGCAGGCCGGCGGGGTACAATGAGCAGTTCTTC. This translates into CASRPAGYNEQFF.